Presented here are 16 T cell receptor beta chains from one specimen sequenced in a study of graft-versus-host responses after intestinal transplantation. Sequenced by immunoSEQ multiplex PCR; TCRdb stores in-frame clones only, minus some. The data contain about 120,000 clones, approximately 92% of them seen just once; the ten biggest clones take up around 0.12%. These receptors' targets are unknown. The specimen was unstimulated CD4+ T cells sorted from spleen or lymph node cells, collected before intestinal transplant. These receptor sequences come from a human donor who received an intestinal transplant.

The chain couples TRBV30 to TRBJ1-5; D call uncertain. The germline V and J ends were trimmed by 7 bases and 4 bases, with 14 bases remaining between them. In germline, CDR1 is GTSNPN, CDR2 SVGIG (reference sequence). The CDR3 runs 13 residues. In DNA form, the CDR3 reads TGTGCCTCAAACCTGGTGGGGAATCAGCCCCAGCATTTT. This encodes CASNLVGNQPQHF.

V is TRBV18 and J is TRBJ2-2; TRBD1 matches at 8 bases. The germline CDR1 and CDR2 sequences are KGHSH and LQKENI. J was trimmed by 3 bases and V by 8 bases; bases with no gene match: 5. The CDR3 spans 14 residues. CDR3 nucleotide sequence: TGTGCCAGCATTGGACAGGGCGACACCGGGGAGCTGTTTTTT. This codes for CASIGQGDTGELFF. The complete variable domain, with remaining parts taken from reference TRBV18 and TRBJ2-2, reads NAGVMQNPRHLVRRRGQEARLRCSPMKGHSHVYWYRQLPEEGLKFMVYLQKENIIDESGMPKERFSAEFPKEGPSILRIQQVVRGDSAAYFCASIGQGDTGELFFGEGSRLTVL.

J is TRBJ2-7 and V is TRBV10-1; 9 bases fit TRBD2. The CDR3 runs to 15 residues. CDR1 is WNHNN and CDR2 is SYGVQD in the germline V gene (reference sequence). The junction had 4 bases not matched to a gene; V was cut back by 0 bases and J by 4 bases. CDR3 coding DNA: TGCGCCAGCAGTGAGTCGGCTAGCGGGATATACGAGCAGTACTTC. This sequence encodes CASSESASGIYEQYF.

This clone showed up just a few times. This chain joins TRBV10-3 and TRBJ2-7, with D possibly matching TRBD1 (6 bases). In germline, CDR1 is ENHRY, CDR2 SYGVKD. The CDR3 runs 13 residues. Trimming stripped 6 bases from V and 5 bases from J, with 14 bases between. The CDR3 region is CAISRKGDHEQYF. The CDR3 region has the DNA TGTGCCATCAGCCGAAAGGGGGACCACGAGCAGTACTTC.

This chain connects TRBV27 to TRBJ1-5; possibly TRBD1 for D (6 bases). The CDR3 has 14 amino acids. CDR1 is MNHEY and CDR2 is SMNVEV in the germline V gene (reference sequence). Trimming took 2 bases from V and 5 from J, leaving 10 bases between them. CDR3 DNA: TGTGCCAGCAGTTTAGACAGGTTGTATCAGCCCCAGCATTTT. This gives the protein CASSLDRLYQPQHF.

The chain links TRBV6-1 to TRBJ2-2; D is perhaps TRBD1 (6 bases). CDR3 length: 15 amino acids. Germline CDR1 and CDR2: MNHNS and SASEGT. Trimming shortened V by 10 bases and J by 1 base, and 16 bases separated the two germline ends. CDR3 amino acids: CATRYLQGNTGELFF. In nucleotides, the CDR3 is TGTGCCACGCGCTATTTACAGGGGAACACCGGGGAGCTGTTTTTT.

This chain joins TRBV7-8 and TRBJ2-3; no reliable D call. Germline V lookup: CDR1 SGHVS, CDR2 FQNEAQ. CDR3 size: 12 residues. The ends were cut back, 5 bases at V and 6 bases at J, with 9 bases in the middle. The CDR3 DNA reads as TGTGCCAGCAGCCCTTTCGGCGATACGCAGTATTTT. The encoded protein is CASSPFGDTQYF. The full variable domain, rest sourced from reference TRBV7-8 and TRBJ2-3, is GAGVSQSPRYKVAKRGQDVALRCDPISGHVSLFWYQQALGQGPEFLTYFQNEAQLDKSGLPSDRFFAERPEGSVSTLKIQRTQQEDSAVYLCASSPFGDTQYFGPGTRLTVL.

The DNA for the CDR3 is TGTGCCAGCAGTTTTCGTAGGGAAGGCCGGCAGTACTTC. Translating it yields CASSFRREGRQYF. The rearrangement links TRBV27 to TRBJ2-7; no clear D gene. The CDR3 totals 13 residues. Trimming stripped 3 bases from V and 9 bases from J, with 15 bases between. Germline V lookup: CDR1 MNHEY, CDR2 SMNVEV (reference sequence).

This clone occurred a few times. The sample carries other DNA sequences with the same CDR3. The CDR3 spells CASSLVQGNTEAFF. In DNA form, the CDR3 reads TGCGCCAGCAGCTTGGTCCAGGGGAACACTGAAGCTTTCTTT. The chain carries TRBV5-1 and TRBJ1-1; possible D gene TRBD1, 5 bases. Germline values: CDR1 SGHRS, CDR2 YFSETQ. The CDR3 has 14 residues. Deletions cut 0 bases from V and 1 base from J, with 7 bases between.

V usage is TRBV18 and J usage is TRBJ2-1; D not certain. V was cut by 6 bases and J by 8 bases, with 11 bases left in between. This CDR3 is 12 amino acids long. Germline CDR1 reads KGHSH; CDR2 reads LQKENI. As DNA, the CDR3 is TGTGCCAGCTCCCAAGAGGATTATGAGCAGTTCTTC. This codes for CASSQEDYEQFF.

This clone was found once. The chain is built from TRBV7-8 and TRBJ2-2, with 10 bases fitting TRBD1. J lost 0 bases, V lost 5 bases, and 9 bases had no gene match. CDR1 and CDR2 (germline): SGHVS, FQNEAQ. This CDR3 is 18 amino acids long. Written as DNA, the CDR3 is TGTGCCAGCAGCAGATACCCCGGGACAGGGGCGAACACCGGGGAGCTGTTTTTT. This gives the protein CASSRYPGTGANTGELFF.

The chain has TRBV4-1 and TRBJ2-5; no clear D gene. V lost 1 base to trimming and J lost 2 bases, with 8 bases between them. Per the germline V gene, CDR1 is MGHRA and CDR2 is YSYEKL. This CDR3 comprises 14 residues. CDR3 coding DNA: TGCGCCAGCAGCCAAGTCGGCGTTCAAGAGACCCAGTACTTC. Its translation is CASSQVGVQETQYF.

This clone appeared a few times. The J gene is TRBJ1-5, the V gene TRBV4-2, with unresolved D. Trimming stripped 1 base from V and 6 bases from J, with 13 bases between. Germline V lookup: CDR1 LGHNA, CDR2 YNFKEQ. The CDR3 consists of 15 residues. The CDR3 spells CASSQVGVRGQPQHF. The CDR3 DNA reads TGTGCCAGCAGCCAAGTGGGTGTCCGCGGTCAGCCCCAGCATTTT.

CDR3 loop: CASSPSRQGSGNTIYF. As DNA, the CDR3 is TGTGCCAGCAGCCCATCCCGACAGGGCTCTGGAAACACCATATATTTT. The chain couples TRBV7-3 to TRBJ1-3, with 7 nucleotides matching TRBD1. The CDR3 is 16 residues long. Losses at the gene ends were 5 bases for V and 0 bases for J; bases not matched to a gene: 7. Germline V gene data show CDR1 as SGHTA and CDR2 as FQGTGA. Filled out from reference TRBV7-3 and TRBJ1-3, the complete variable domain reads GAGVSQTPSNKVTEKGKYVELRCDPISGHTALYWYRQSLGQGPEFLIYFQGTGAADDSGLPNDRFFAVRPEGSVSTLKIQRTERGDSAVYLCASSPSRQGSGNTIYFGEGSWLTVV.

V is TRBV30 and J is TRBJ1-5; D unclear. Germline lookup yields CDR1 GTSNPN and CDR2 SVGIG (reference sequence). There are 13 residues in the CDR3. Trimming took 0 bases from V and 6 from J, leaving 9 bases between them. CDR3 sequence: CAWSVRLSQPQHF. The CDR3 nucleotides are TGTGCCTGGAGTGTTAGGTTGAGTCAGCCCCAGCATTTT.

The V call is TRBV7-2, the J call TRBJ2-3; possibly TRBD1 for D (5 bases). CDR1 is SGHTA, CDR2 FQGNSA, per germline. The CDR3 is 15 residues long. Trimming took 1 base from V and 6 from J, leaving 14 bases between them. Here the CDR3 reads CASSLDAGLGDTQYF. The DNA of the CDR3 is TGTGCCAGCAGCTTAGATGCAGGGTTGGGGGATACGCAGTATTTT.